A selection of T cell receptor beta chains follows, all from one sample in a study of cytomegalovirus exposure and HLA in healthy donors. The protocol was immunoSEQ multiplex PCR, while the TCRdb copy is restricted to in-frame clones and leaves out a portion. The table shows around 120,000 clones, with roughly three fifths occurring only once. The sample consisted of PBMCs. The receptor set was obtained from a man aged 40-55 years in good health and CMV-seropositive. The CDR3 runs from the conserved cysteine through the conserved F or W. D genes are given only for firm matches. Some rows mark clone size as missing; the rest say once, few, many or name a class of expanded clone.

clone_size j_call d_call v_call cdr3_nt cdr3_aa
few TRBJ1-2 TRBD1 TRBV2 TGTGCCAGCAGTGTTCGGGGACAGGGGTCTGGGGCTGGCTACACCTTC CASSVRGQGSGAGYTF
few TRBJ1-4 . TRBV2 TGTGCCCGCCGGGGGGCTGCAACTAATGAAAAACTGTTTTTT CARRGAATNEKLFF
. TRBJ2-1 . TRBV5-1 TGCGCCAGCAGCTTGGCCTGGGCGGGGCCAAATGAGCAGTTCTTC CASSLAWAGPNEQFF
few TRBJ2-2 . TRBV12-2 TGTGCAAGTCGCTTAGTAGGCCCGGGGGGCATCACCGGGGAGCTGTTTTTT CASRLVGPGGITGELFF
. TRBJ1-1 TRBD1 TRBV6-5 TGTGCCAGCACCGCACGGACAGGACATACTGAAGCTTTCTTT CASTARTGHTEAFF
. TRBJ2-2 . TRBV12-5 TGTGCTAGTGGGTCGCCGGGTTCCAACACCGGGGAGCTGTTTTTT CASGSPGSNTGELFF
. TRBJ2-1 . TRBV25-1 TGTGCCAGCAGTGGACATTTCGCTTACAATGAGCAGTTCTTC CASSGHFAYNEQFF
few TRBJ2-2 . TRBV29-1 TGCAGCGTCCAGGGGGGACGGGAGAACACCGGGGAGCTGTTTTTT CSVQGGRENTGELFF
once TRBJ1-6 . TRBV6-5 TGTGCCAGCAGCCGGACAATGGGTAATTCACCCCTCCACTTT CASSRTMGNSPLHF
. TRBJ1-1 . TRBV2 TGTGCCAGCAGTAAGCGGAACACTGAAGCTTTCTTT CASSKRNTEAFF
. TRBJ1-4 TRBD1 TRBV7-9 TGTGCCAGCAGCCCCGGGACAGGGGTTAATGAAAAACTGTTTTTT CASSPGTGVNEKLFF
. TRBJ2-5 TRBD2 TRBV5-1 TGCGCCAGCAGCTTGATGACTAGCGGGGGGGCGGAGACCCAGTACTTC CASSLMTSGGAETQYF
. TRBJ2-7 TRBD1 TRBV10-3 TGTGCCACCACCGGGACAGGGTCCTACGAGCAGTACTTC CATTGTGSYEQYF
. TRBJ2-4 . TRBV18 TGTGCCAGCTCACCACAGTCCGGACAGAACTACAAAAACATTCAGTACTTC CASSPQSGQNYKNIQYF
. TRBJ2-7 . TRBV6-5 TGTGCCAGCAGTTATGGGGAGCCCCCCTACGAGCAGTACTTC CASSYGEPPYEQYF
. TRBJ2-1 TRBD1 TRBV5-1 TGCGCCAGCAGCTGGGACAGCTACAATGAGCAGTTCTTC CASSWDSYNEQFF
few TRBJ1-2 . TRBV5-1 TGCGCCAGCAGCTTGGCGGGAGACTATGGCTACACCTTC CASSLAGDYGYTF
. TRBJ2-3 . TRBV7-2 TGTGCCAGCATCGTCCGGGACATCCTCACAGATACGCAGTATTTT CASIVRDILTDTQYF
. TRBJ1-2 . TRBV28 TGTGCCAGCAGTCTCGACGGGGGTCAAGGCTACACCTTC CASSLDGGQGYTF
. TRBJ2-6 TRBD1 TRBV5-6 TGTGCCAGCAGCTTGGTGGGGACAGTAAAAGCTGGGGCCAACGTCCTGACTTTC CASSLVGTVKAGANVLTF
. TRBJ2-1 TRBD2 TRBV7-2 TGTGCCAGCAGCTTACAGCGGGGGGTAAACTACAATGAGCAGTTCTTC CASSLQRGVNYNEQFF
. TRBJ1-2 TRBD1 TRBV25-1 TGTGCCAGCAGTGGTGGACAGGGGGCGGTTGGCTACACCTTC CASSGGQGAVGYTF
. TRBJ2-1 . TRBV9 TGTGCCAGCAGCCCCCGTACAGTCAGCTCCTACAATGAGCAGTTCTTC CASSPRTVSSYNEQFF
. TRBJ2-2 TRBD1 TRBV11-1 TGTGCCAGCAGTCGGGACAGGGGGGCGCCGAACACCGGGGAGCTGTTTTTT CASSRDRGAPNTGELFF
. TRBJ1-1 . TRBV19 TGTGCCAGTAAGAGGCCCCCTTACACTGAAGCTTTCTTT CASKRPPYTEAFF
. TRBJ2-2 TRBD2 TRBV11-3 TGTGCCAGCACGCAACCCTCTCTAGCGGGAGGTGATACCGGGGAGCTGTTTTTT CASTQPSLAGGDTGELFF
few TRBJ2-2 TRBD1 TRBV6-6 TGTGCCAGCAGTTCGGACAGGGACACCGGGGAGCTGTTTTTT CASSSDRDTGELFF
. TRBJ2-7 TRBD1 TRBV13 TGTGCCAGCAGCTTAGGCGGGACAGGGGGCGGATACGAGCAGTACTTC CASSLGGTGGGYEQYF
. TRBJ1-2 TRBD1 TRBV5-1 TGCGCCAGCAGCCCCCAGGGGGCCTATGGCTACACCTTC CASSPQGAYGYTF
few TRBJ2-7 TRBD2 TRBV6-5 TGTGCCAGCAGTTATCGGGCTAGCGGGATTGGTGAGCAGTACTTC CASSYRASGIGEQYF
. TRBJ2-1 TRBD1 TRBV2 TGTGCCAGCAGTAAAATGGCAGGGGGACCTTACAATGAGCAGTTCTTC CASSKMAGGPYNEQFF
few TRBJ1-2 . TRBV28 TGTGCCAGCAGTTTATCGCGGTCAGTCTATGGCTACACCTTC CASSLSRSVYGYTF
. TRBJ2-3 TRBD1 TRBV5-1 TGCGCCAGCAGCTTGGCACGGGACAGGGTCCCAGATACGCAGTATTTT CASSLARDRVPDTQYF
. TRBJ2-1 TRBD2 TRBV13 TGTGCCAGCAGCTTAGGTGGGAGCGGGGCCTCCTACAATGAGCAGTTCTTC CASSLGGSGASYNEQFF
once TRBJ2-7 . TRBV5-6 TGTGCCAGCAGCTTACAGATCTCCTACGAGCAGTACTTC CASSLQISYEQYF
. TRBJ2-1 . TRBV5-1 TGCGCCAGCAGCTTCGACAGGAGAAATGAGCAGTTCTTC CASSFDRRNEQFF
. TRBJ2-3 TRBD2 TRBV30 TGTGCCTGGAGTGCTGGGACTAGCGGGATAGCAGATACGCAGTATTTT CAWSAGTSGIADTQYF
. TRBJ1-1 . TRBV18 TGTGCCAGCTCACCCACCGACGGAATCAGGGCGGCCGAAGCTTTCTTT CASSPTDGIRAAEAFF
. TRBJ2-7 TRBD2 TRBV28 TGTGCCAGCAGCTCTACAGGGACTAGCGGTCTTTTTAGGTCCTACGAGCAGTACTTC CASSSTGTSGLFRSYEQYF
. TRBJ2-3 . TRBV9 TGTGCCAGCAGCGCCAATGTGGGGCGAGCAGATACGCAGTATTTT CASSANVGRADTQYF
. TRBJ1-3 . TRBV4-2 TGTGCCAGCAGCCAAGTGGGGGCGGGGGCTGGAAACACCATATATTTT CASSQVGAGAGNTIYF
. TRBJ1-1 . TRBV10-1 TGCGCCAGCAGTGTATCAGGGGCAACTGAAGCTTTCTTT CASSVSGATEAFF
. TRBJ2-5 TRBD1 TRBV19 TGTGCCAGTAGCTACCGGGACAGCGTCTTCCAAGAGACCCAGTACTTC CASSYRDSVFQETQYF
. TRBJ2-1 . TRBV29-1 TGCGGCGTTGAAAGAGGGCTTGAGCAGTTCTTC CGVERGLEQFF
once TRBJ2-7 . TRBV7-9 TGTGCCACCGGAGGGGGGGGCTACGAGCAGTACTTC CATGGGGYEQYF
many TRBJ1-5 . TRBV19 TGTGCCAGTAGTATTTGGGGGGAGGGGCCTCAGCCCCAGCATTTT CASSIWGEGPQPQHF
once TRBJ1-4 . TRBV5-6 TGTGCCAGCAGCTCGGGGGAGGGTAAACTGTTTTTT CASSSGEGKLFF
. TRBJ2-3 TRBD1 TRBV5-1 TGCGCCAGCAGCTCGAACGGACAGGCCACAGATACGCAGTATTTT CASSSNGQATDTQYF
. TRBJ1-2 . TRBV28 TGTGCCAGCAGTGACTCCCACGGGATCTATGGCTACACCTTC CASSDSHGIYGYTF
. TRBJ2-7 . TRBV21-1 TGTGCCAGCAGCAAAGGGGCAGCCTACGAGCAGTACTTC CASSKGAAYEQYF
. TRBJ1-5 . TRBV25-1 TGTGCCAGCAGTGAGGGGAAGTGGGAGGAGGGGCCCCAGCATTTT CASSEGKWEEGPQHF
once TRBJ2-3 TRBD2 TRBV14 TGTGCCAGCAGCCGGGGACTAGCGGGAGCAGATACGCAGTATTTT CASSRGLAGADTQYF